Reported below is one T cell receptor beta chain. Antigen unknown. Assay version v3.0 of immunoSEQ was used, and it was run at survey level. TCRdb's table, derived via immunoSEQ multiplex PCR, lists solely in-frame clones and lacks some. The sample has around 26,000 clones; about 80% are singletons. This specimen comes from a study of long-term antiretroviral therapy in people with HIV. Broader study findings: Diversity remained lower than transplant donor controls, even though it increased after ART. HIV repertoires covered narrower CDR3 length ranges than controls did. There were no data on ART adherence, viral resistance or therapy changes, a gap that limits inferences about post-ART repertoire changes. Clonotypes expanded prior to ART showed repertoire dominance at all sampled time points.

The TCR was taken from a woman between 25 and 40 years old with HIV. The sequencing used unsorted PBMCs, collected 1.1 years before starting antiretroviral therapy.

The CDR3 coding sequence is TGTGCCAGCAGTGTCTTACCGGACACTGAAGCTTTCTTT. Amino acid sequence: CASSVLPDTEAFF. V usage is TRBV2 and J usage is TRBJ1-1; D is ambiguous. Germline-derived CDR1 and CDR2 are SNHLY and FYNNEI. Deletions cut 4 bases from V and 3 bases from J, with 9 bases between. The CDR3 is made up of 13 amino acids.